Listed below are T cell receptor beta chains from one sample, sequenced in a study of shared T cell receptors in the human thymus. Libraries were prepared by immunoSEQ multiplex PCR; TCRdb keeps only in-frame clonotypes and omits some of them. The data show about 660,000 clones, with roughly 90% seen just once and 0.01% held by the top ten. Another study also made use of these data, one on human thymus T cells.

Sequenced material: thymocytes. The origin of the receptors is a boy younger than two with a congenital heart defect. CDR3s include the opening cysteine and the closing phenylalanine or tryptophan. Size values are once, few and many counts, or a class for expanded clones, and some rows have none.

CASSPRSSYGTDTQYF TRBV5-5 NA TRBJ2-3
CASSLRTPEGSYGYTF TRBV27 NA TRBJ1-2
CASSFRDRGYEQYF TRBV11-3 NA TRBJ2-7
CASSQGDSGSYEQYF TRBV4-2 few TRBJ2-7
CASSLRGGEQYF TRBV11-2 NA TRBJ2-7
CASSGGLGTDTQYF TRBV27 once TRBJ2-3
CACRPDRGQWGEQFF TRBV30 NA TRBJ2-1
CSVTNLEGVPASTDTQYF TRBV29-1 NA TRBJ2-3
CASSRTSGSYEQYF TRBV5-6 NA TRBJ2-7
CASSHRGLAGGPSYNEQFF TRBV27 NA TRBJ2-1
CASSLGTSGRAVPLNEQFF TRBV7-2 NA TRBJ2-1